This section outlines one T cell receptor (beta chain) sequence together with its context. The sample belongs to a study of blood T cell repertoires in COVID-19. Study-level background: From T cells, B-cell-depleted T cells, or PBMCs came the material, which was cDNA or gDNA.

Seattle's enrolled individuals joined amid active infection and were then monitored longitudinally. Original processing notes: Estimation of nucleated cell counts was performed using reference gene primer amplification. Profiled with immunoSEQ multiplex PCR; TCRdb holds only in-frame clones, not every one. V and J calls and clone size are those listed in that table; D and trimming were worked out from the DNA. The sample has about 92,000 clones; roughly nine tenths are singletons. This TCR was recovered from a woman between 55 and 75 years old with COVID-19, enrolled during active disease. Sequenced input: peripheral blood.

The CDR3 DNA sequence: TGTGCCAGCAGCGTAGGGCCTAGCGAAGAGACCCAGTACTTC. It codes for CASSVGPSEETQYF. The chain combines TRBV9 with TRBJ2-5, with D tentatively TRBD2 (6 bases). V gave up 0 bases and J gave up 3 bases, with 9 bases separating them. This CDR3 is built from 14 residues. The germline V gene has CDR1 SGDLS and CDR2 YYNGEE.